Listed here are 5 T cell receptor beta chains from one sample, sequenced in a study of T cells in Graves' hyperthyroidism and ophthalmopathy. Researchers amplified the TCR beta CDR3 regions from RNA transcripts. HTBI primers were used for first-round RT-PCR of the TCR CDR3. A single record per CDR3 protein comes from TCRdb applying MiXCR to the multiplex PCR reads. The sample holds some 400,000 distinct CDR3 sequences, under 20% seen once. Sequencing was done on a sample of blood. The receptors stem from a woman aged 18-30 years with Graves' hyperthyroidism.

This clonotype was observed at least ten times. CDR3 bases: TGTGCCAGCAGCAAGGCGCAGGTTTCCTATGGCTACACCTTC. It is translated as CASSKAQVSYGYTF. The V and J genes are TRBV7-9 and TRBJ1-2; D unresolved. The germline V and J ends were trimmed by 5 bases and 4 bases, with 14 bases remaining between them. CDR1 is SEHNR, CDR2 FQNEAQ, per germline (reference sequence). This CDR3 spans 14 amino acids.

This rearrangement joins TRBV6-1 to TRBJ1-1, with 8 positions matching TRBD1. The CDR3 length is 14 residues. Per the germline V gene, CDR1 is MNHNS and CDR2 is SASEGT. V shed 4 bases, J shed 3 bases, and the junction held 4 bases outside the gene matches. The CDR3 reads CASSAMTGDTEAFF. CDR3 DNA sequence: TGTGCCAGCAGTGCCATGACAGGGGACACTGAAGCTTTCTTT.

This clonotype was detected ten times or more. This chain connects TRBV2 to TRBJ1-2; D possibly corresponds to TRBD1 (5 bases). Per germline, CDR1 SNHLY and CDR2 FYNNEI. V was shortened by 0 bases and J by 8 bases, with 16 bases between the two germline ends. The CDR3 totals 15 residues. CDR3 in amino acids: CASSEALIGAKGYTF. The CDR3 DNA is TGTGCCAGCAGTGAAGCGCTTATCGGGGCGAAAGGCTACACCTTC.

In its sample, this clonotype was seen many times. The rearrangement links TRBV11-2 to TRBJ1-2, with D possibly being TRBD1 (6 bases). The CDR3 runs 17 residues. V lost 6 bases and J lost 2, with 22 bases in between. The V gene's germline CDR1 is SGHAT and CDR2 FQNNGV. DNA for the CDR3: TGTGCCAGCAGTCCGGAACGAGGGGGGGGCCGGAACTATGGCTACACCTTC. Its protein product is CASSPERGGGRNYGYTF.

Turning to this clonotype: This may be a read error: a much more frequent sequence differs by one nucleotide. The chain joins TRBV4-1 to TRBJ2-7, with D possibly matching TRBD2 (6 bases). The CDR3 covers 15 residues. Germline CDR1 and CDR2: MGHRA and YSYEKL. Between the trimmed V and J ends, which lost 5 bases and 2 bases, there was a span of 16 bases. As DNA, the CDR3 is TGCGCCAGCAGCGATCCCGGGACTGGGCCCTACGAGCAGTACTTC. As protein: CASSDPGTGPYEQYF.